This T cell receptor beta chain was documented in a study of cytomegalovirus exposure and HLA in healthy donors (dated by TCRdb to between 2016 and 2019). Study-wide context: According to a later analysis, one platform produced both the 110 or so validation repertoires and the 670 or so repertoires of the first cohort. The study was designed to test whether signatures of past pathogen exposure could be identified by cataloging public T cell receptors. To predict cytomegalovirus infection status, the study combined high-throughput TCR immunosequencing, statistical association of individual TCRs with disease status, and machine learning. A separate validation cohort of more than 100 different subjects was used in addition to the 666-subject first cohort.

Overall results and qualifications from the work: In the study, about 150 TCR beta chains were listed as associated with cytomegalovirus. Most TCR sequences were seen in very few donors, while some public TCRs were found in many individuals. All 120 or so repertoires were used to score co-occurrence in the validation cohort in a later analysis, because that analysis had no HLA typing for the cohort. It was suggested by the authors that the approach could potentially be generalized to other disease states and immunological phenotypes. In a later analysis, TCRs clustered in the first cohort were found to also tend to co-occur in the approximately 120 validation repertoires, with approximately 95% of cluster scores above 0. The classifier was reported to diagnose cytomegalovirus status with high specificity and sensitivity in both the original and validation cohorts. A few of the identified cytomegalovirus-associated TCR beta chains were confirmed in vitro to be specific for cytomegalovirus antigens.

Library preparation used the immunoSEQ multiplex PCR assay. The original pipeline was this. A statistical classification framework was built to diagnose cytomegalovirus status from the catalog of TCR beta chain sequences. The table comes from immuneACCESS by way of TCRdb, which keeps in-frame sequences with V and J called. Part of the clones is missing from these tables; in studies checked, under half for an unresolved V gene and the rest for unknown reasons. The V and J calls and clone size come from that table; D and trimming were worked out from the DNA. Here the sample has about 180,000 clones; 80% to 90% occur a single time. Of the sample, about 1.5% falls within the top ten clones. Donors formed part of the validation cohort, which comprised about 120 subjects and was distinct from the first cohort of 666 subjects. V ends up 6 bases short and J 3 bases short, with an unmatched junction base count of 2. From the germline V gene, CDR1 is SQVTM and CDR2 is ANQGSEA. CDR3 length: 12 amino acids, cysteine to phenylalanine. Left in the record is the CDR3 DNA by itself, 36 bases read in frame from the first base.

In the case of this clone: This receptor's antigen is unknown. Base quality data are lacking; no much larger clone is found one base away.

This receptor was obtained from a woman in her 30s in good health and CMV-seronegative. The chain employs TRBV29-1 and TRBJ2-4; the junction holds 7 bases that match TRBD1. Sequenced: PBMCs. The DNA is as follows: TGCAGCGTCAGGGACAGCAAAAACATTCAGTACTTC. It encodes CSVRDSKNIQYF.